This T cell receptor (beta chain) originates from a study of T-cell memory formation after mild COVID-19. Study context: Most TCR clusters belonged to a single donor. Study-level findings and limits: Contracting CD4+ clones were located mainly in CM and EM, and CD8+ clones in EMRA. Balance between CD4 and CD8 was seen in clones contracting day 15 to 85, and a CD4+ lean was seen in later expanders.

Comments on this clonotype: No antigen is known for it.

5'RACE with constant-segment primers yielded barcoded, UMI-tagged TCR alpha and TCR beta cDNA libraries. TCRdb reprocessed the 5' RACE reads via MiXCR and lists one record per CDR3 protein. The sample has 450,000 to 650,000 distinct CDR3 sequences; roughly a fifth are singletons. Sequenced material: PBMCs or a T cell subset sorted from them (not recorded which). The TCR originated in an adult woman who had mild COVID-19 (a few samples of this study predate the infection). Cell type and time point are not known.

Written as DNA, the CDR3 is TGTGCCACATCAGACGACGGGTACACTGAAGCTTTCTTT. This sequence encodes CATSDDGYTEAFF. V is TRBV6-5 and J is TRBJ1-1, with D unclear. The germline CDR1 and CDR2 sequences are MNHEY and SVGAGI. The CDR3 consists of 13 residues. V dropped 10 bases and J dropped 3 bases, with 15 bases sitting between them.